This entry is about one T cell receptor (beta chain). As yet, its antigen is unknown. This entry is derived from a study of T cell responses to AZD1222 COVID-19 vaccine. Findings and caveats of the study: Reports say nearly half of spike-specific TCRs go after unmutated variant regions. The study identified only a handful of AZD1222 recipients as seropositive at baseline. Donors in the cohort were predominantly white British and more often female, and clonal diversity was possibly underestimated.

Assay: immunoSEQ multiplex PCR; the TCRdb copy retains only in-frame clones and omits some. Of 92,000 or so clones detected, about nine tenths appear once; the ten largest clones hold more than 5%. Germline CDR1 reads WSHSY; CDR2 reads SAAADI. J lost 5 bases, V lost 2 bases, and 4 bases had no gene match. This CDR3 has 14 amino acids. The chain couples TRBV10-2 to TRBJ2-5, with TRBD2 matching over 8 bases. Material: peripheral blood, obtained 28 days after the second AZD1222 dose. The source is an adult who received the AZD1222 COVID-19 vaccine. The CDR3 DNA is TGCGCCAGCAGTGAGACCCCGGGGGGGGAGACCCAGTACTTC. This encodes CASSETPGGETQYF.